This TCR beta chain originates from a study of tumor-infiltrating lymphocytes in oesophageal squamous cell carcinoma. On this clonotype: As the CDR3 is not closed by the conserved phenylalanine or tryptophan, this likely results from a read error. The DNA is left out, because the CDR3 cannot be placed on it with certainty; the CDR3 is given as TCRdb lists it.

Counting both end residues, the CDR3 totals 8 amino acids. CDR1 is MNHNS and CDR2 is SASEGT in the germline V gene. TCRdb called the PCR reads again in MiXCR, with one record for every CDR3 protein. The sample has 13,000 to 15,000 distinct CDR3 sequences, 46% seen once. Source material: blood. The V call is TRBV6-1, the J call TRBJ2-7; the D call TRBD1 from the table was never checked on the DNA. The clonotype originates from a male donor with esophageal squamous cell carcinoma. CDR3 region: CASSETRQ.